Included here is one TCR beta chain sequence, with context. Its antigen has not been determined. The record has no base qualities; no much larger clone is one base away. The data derive from a study of T-cell reconstitution after alpha-beta-depleted transplantation in children (dated by TCRdb to the mid-2010s). Broadly, across the study: Using TCR repertoire profiling, the study quantitatively followed how T-cell immune reconstitution unfolded in children after TCRalphabeta/CD19-depleted allogeneic hematopoietic cell transplantation.

CDR1 is given as SGHVS and CDR2 as FQNEAQ, both from the germline V gene. Relative to germline, V is 5 bases shorter and J is 7 bases shorter, with 14 bases between their ends. The CDR3 contains 14 residues, cysteine and phenylalanine counted. The entry retains the CDR3 DNA only, 42 bases that are in frame from base 1. To prepare the library, PCR was applied. Sequencing took place on an Illumina HiSeq 2500. TCR library preparation used molecular barcoding, with unique molecular identifiers applied to normalize quantification of the TCRbeta repertoire. TCRdb reanalyzed the raw reads on its own, using fastp at Q25 for trimming and MiXCR for clone calling, and kept in-frame beta chains. Each record represents a unique CDR3 protein, reported with the most common genes and DNA among its rows. The sample data list hundreds of thousands of distinct CDR3 sequences, and roughly 15% of these were observed just once. 1.1% of the sample is held by the ten biggest clonotypes.

The sequences come from PBMCs from the stem cell graft donor, collected from the stem cell graft. This chain is built from TRBV7-8 and TRBJ2-2, with TRBD2 perhaps the D gene, on 5 matching bases. This receptor was identified in a human donor who donated a stem cell graft to a child with acute myeloid leukemia. Read as DNA, the sequence is TGTGCCAGCAGCGATTTCGATGAGGGCGGGGAGCTGTTTTTT. This is translated as CASSDFDEGGELFF.